This is a list of T cell receptor beta chains from one sample in a study of response to subunit inactivated influenza vaccine. One entry per CDR3 protein, called by TCRdb with MiXCR from the RT-PCR reads. The sample has more than 150,000 distinct CDR3 sequences, around 11% seen once. Specimen: CD8+ T cells sorted from PBMCs, collected about 24 months after vaccination. These TCRs come from a man aged 45 to 75 who received an inactivated influenza vaccine. CDR3s include the opening cysteine and the closing phenylalanine or tryptophan. The size of a clone is reported for some rows only, either as once, few or many, or as a class for expanded clones.

once	TRBV20-1	TRBJ1-1	CSAYGTVGNTEAFF
few	TRBV19	TRBJ2-7	CASSIAVDTYEQYF
many	TRBV29-1	TRBJ2-7	CSVDGFRDRGSYEQYF
few	TRBV9	TRBJ2-2	CASSVALSNTGELFF
few	TRBV3-1	TRBJ2-7	CASSQDTWQGPSSYEQYF
few	TRBV27	TRBJ1-1	CASSLSLEGGYTEAFF
few	TRBV25-1	TRBJ1-4	CASMEGNGKLFF
few	TRBV2	TRBJ1-2	CASNKNYGYTF
.	TRBV7-9	TRBJ2-2	CASSRSGELFF
few	TRBV6-2/TRBV6-3	TRBJ2-7	CASSYRSFAYEQYF
.	TRBV7-8	TRBJ2-7	CASSYLAGADEQYF
few	TRBV6-2/TRBV6-3	TRBJ2-1	CASSLTGGSYNEQFF
few	TRBV5-1	TRBJ1-4	CASSLASLNEKLFF
.	TRBV29-1	TRBJ2-3	CSAPALGNTDTQYF
few	TRBV29-1	TRBJ2-2	CSVESRAGGNTGELFF
few	TRBV2	TRBJ2-3	CASVEVPGTGGPDTQYF
.	TRBV9	TRBJ2-7	CASSALAGPSYEQYF